The clone carrying this TCR beta chain has at least ten counts. TCRdb reprocessed the multiplex PCR reads via MiXCR and lists one record per CDR3 protein. Among 15,000 to 20,000 distinct CDR3 sequences listed, over 40% were seen once. This sample was included in a study of breast tumors, draining lymph nodes, adjacent tissues. Germline CDR1 and CDR2: SQVTM and ANQGSEA. This CDR3 region has 13 residues. The V gene lost 4 bases and the J gene lost 4 bases, with 13 bases spanning the gap. The receptor's source is a female donor with breast cancer. Some clones in this sample may be carry-over from other donors' samples. V usage is TRBV29-1 and J usage is TRBJ1-2, with D uncertain. The sample consisted of breast tumor tissue. CDR3 residues: CSVGERSSYGYTF. As DNA, the CDR3 is TGCAGCGTTGGTGAGCGATCGAGCTATGGCTACACCTTC. The full variable domain, in which reference TRBV29-1 and TRBJ1-2 provide the parts outside the CDR3, is SAVISQKPSRDICQRGTSLTIQCQVDSQVTMMFWYRQQPGQSLTLIATANQGSEATYESGFVIDKFPISRPNLTFSTLTVSNMSPEDSSIYLCSVGERSSYGYTFGSGTRLTVV.